This T cell receptor beta chain came from a study of T-cell memory formation after mild COVID-19. Overall study context: TCR clusters largely stayed donor specific.

Germline V gene sequence: CDR1 SGHNT, CDR2 YYREEE (reference sequence). With 4 bases clipped from V and 7 bases from J, the junction kept 10 bases outside the gene matches. This CDR3 is 14 amino acids long. The TCR alpha and TCR beta cDNA libraries, bearing sample barcodes and UMIs, were generated by 5'RACE using constant-segment primers. TCRdb processed the 5' RACE reads anew with MiXCR; each CDR3 protein has one entry. The table records some 200,000 distinct CDR3 sequences, roughly 23% of them present only once. V gene TRBV5-4 combines with J gene TRBJ2-7; TRBD2 aligns across 8 bases. The sequence came from an adult woman who had mild COVID-19 (a few samples of this study predate the infection). Cell type and time point are not known. The sequenced material came from PBMCs or a T cell subset sorted from them (not recorded which). The CDR3 nucleotides are TGTGCCAGCAGCCCGGGGGGGGAGGCTGATGAGCAGTACTTC. Translated, it gives CASSPGGEADEQYF.